One sample yielded the 10 T cell receptor beta chains listed below, sequenced in a study of blood T cell repertoires in COVID-19. Only in-frame clones appear in the TCRdb table, and some are missing; sequencing was by immunoSEQ multiplex PCR. This sample has about 16,000 clones, with roughly 89% found just once. Sequences were obtained from peripheral blood. These TCRs come from a man aged 60 to 75 with acute or convalescent COVID-19.

The rearrangement links TRBV19 to TRBJ1-1; maybe TRBD1 (6 bases). The CDR3 is made up of 13 amino acids. Germline values: CDR1 LNHDA, CDR2 SQIVND (reference sequence). V lost 3 bases and J 5 bases, leaving 10 bases between the germline ends. The CDR3 here is CASSMGGATEAFF. In DNA, the CDR3 is TGTGCCAGTAGTATGGGGGGGGCAACTGAAGCTTTCTTT.

The rearrangement joins TRBV19 to TRBJ2-2; TRBD1 matches 9 bases. Looked up from germline, CDR1 is LNHDA and CDR2 is SQIVND (reference sequence). The CDR3 contains 18 residues. Trimming took 9 bases from V and 6 from J; bases not matched to a gene: 20. This CDR3 reads CASGWLPGDRGGSGELFF. CDR3 sequence (DNA): TGTGCCAGCGGATGGCTCCCGGGTGACAGGGGGGGCTCCGGGGAGCTGTTTTTT.

The V call is TRBV27, the J call TRBJ1-2, with D possibly being TRBD1 (5 bases). V lost 5 bases, J lost 4 bases, and 14 bases lay in between. CDR1 is MNHEY, CDR2 SMNVEV, per germline (reference sequence). The CDR3 length is 14 residues. CDR3 region: CASSPLGGTYGYTF. As DNA, the CDR3 is TGTGCCAGCAGTCCCCTGGGGGGGACCTATGGCTACACCTTC.

J is TRBJ1-2 and V is TRBV7-6, with TRBD1 identical over 9 bases. The CDR3 has 15 residues. Germline V gene data show CDR1 as SGHVS and CDR2 as FNYEAQ. V lost 4 bases and J lost 4; bases outside the gene matches: 7. As DNA, the CDR3 is TGTGCCAGCAGCTCACCGGGACAGGGTCGCTATGGCTACACCTTC. It encodes CASSSPGQGRYGYTF. Drawing the rest from reference TRBV7-6 and TRBJ1-2, the complete variable domain is GAGVSQSPRYKVTKRGQDVALRCDPISGHVSLYWYRQALGQGPEFLTYFNYEAQQDKSGLPNDRFSAERPEGSISTLTIQRTEQRDSAMYRCASSSPGQGRYGYTFGSGTRLTVV.

V is TRBV10-3 and J is TRBJ1-6; 9 nucleotides agree with TRBD1. Germline assignment: CDR1 ENHRY and CDR2 SYGVKD. The CDR3 is made up of 13 amino acids. V was clipped by 5 bases and J by 8 bases; unmatched bases: 1. CDR3 sequence reads: CAISRTGDSPLHF. The DNA for the CDR3 is TGTGCCATCAGTCGGACAGGGGATTCACCCCTCCACTTT.

A word on this clone: Other DNA variants within this sample encode the same CDR3. The V call is TRBV5-1, the J call TRBJ2-3, with D uncertain. Trimming shortened V by 0 bases and J by 0 bases, and 5 bases separated the two germline ends. This CDR3 region has 14 residues. Germline V gene lookup returns CDR1 SGHRS and CDR2 YFSETQ. The CDR3 DNA is TGCGCCAGCAGCTTGGCCTTGAGCACAGATACGCAGTATTTT. Translating it yields CASSLALSTDTQYF.

The CDR3 sequence: CATSRDLVPSGSTDTQYF. The CDR3 nucleotides are TGTGCCACCAGCAGAGATCTTGTGCCTAGCGGGAGCACAGATACGCAGTATTTT. The chain carries TRBV15 and TRBJ2-3; 8 positions match TRBD2. This CDR3 contains 18 residues. Germline V lookup: CDR1 LNHNV, CDR2 YYDKDF (reference sequence). V lost 0 bases and J lost 0; bases outside the gene matches: 8.

The chain links TRBV9 to TRBJ2-3; TRBD1 matches 7 bases. V trimming: 3 bases; J trimming: 3 bases; junction bases outside the gene matches: 1. This CDR3 is 13 amino acids long. The germline V gene encodes CDR1 SGDLS and CDR2 YYNGEE. Here the CDR3 reads CASSAGQTDTQYF. For the CDR3, the DNA is TGTGCCAGCAGCGCGGGACAGACAGATACGCAGTATTTT. Using reference TRBV9 and TRBJ2-3 for the parts outside the CDR3, the full variable domain is DSGVTQTPKHLITATGQRVTLRCSPRSGDLSVYWYQQSLDQGLQFLIQYYNGEERAKGNILERFSAQQFPDLHSELNLSSLELGDSALYFCASSAGQTDTQYFGPGTRLTVL.

The CDR3: CASSPSLGRDFLLPLHF. CDR3 DNA: TGTGCCAGCAGTCCGAGTTTAGGCCGCGACTTTTTATTACCCCTCCACTTT. The gene calls are TRBV27 and TRBJ1-6; D uncertain. Trimming cost V 5 bases and J 12 bases, with 26 bases left between them. Germline V gene sequence: CDR1 MNHEY, CDR2 SMNVEV (reference sequence). The CDR3 consists of 17 residues.

The V call is TRBV7-3, the J call TRBJ2-5; 7 bases line up with TRBD2. In germline, CDR1 is SGHTA, CDR2 FQGTGA. V lost 3 bases, J lost 2 bases, and 9 bases stayed unmatched. This CDR3 comprises 16 residues. CDR3 DNA: TGTGCCAGCAGCTTTATGGGGGGGAATTCTCAAGAGACCCAGTACTTC. It codes for CASSFMGGNSQETQYF.